This TCR beta chain comes out of a study of blood T cell repertoires in COVID-19. Study in general: COVID-19 samples collected from the United States, Italy and Spain covered acute and convalescent phases. The analysed material was cDNA or gDNA that came from T cells, B-cell-depleted T cells, or PBMCs.

Assay used: immunoSEQ multiplex PCR; TCRdb lists only in-frame clones, some missing. The data show some 250,000 clones, approximately 90% seen once. CDR3 length equals 16 residues. Germline values: CDR1 KGHSH, CDR2 LQKENI. V dropped 6 bases and J dropped 0; count of bases not matched to a gene: 8. Sequenced: PBMCs or T cells enriched from blood (not recorded which). The receptor comes from a human donor in a cohort exposed to, infected with or recovered from COVID-19 (not recorded which). The donor label of this sample is uncertain. This rearrangement joins TRBV18 to TRBJ1-3; 7 positions match TRBD1. As DNA, the CDR3 is TGTGCCAGCTCCGTGAGACAGGGTAGCTCTGGAAACACCATATATTTT. Amino acids: CASSVRQGSSGNTIYF.